One sample yielded the 29 T cell receptor beta chains listed below, sequenced in a study of shared clonotypes between healthy human individuals. The assay was immunoSEQ multiplex PCR, and TCRdb's table has in-frame clones only and misses some. This table has about 490,000 clones, 65% to 85% appearing once. The specimen was PBMCs. The receptors come from a woman aged 40 to 50 in good health. Some clones in this sample may be carry-over from other donors' samples.

The count of this clone is one. The chain has TRBV29-1 and TRBJ2-7; 11 bases agree with TRBD1. Unmatched junction bases numbered 3, after V lost 7 bases and J lost 4 bases. CDR3 size: 12 residues. The germline V gene encodes CDR1 SQVTM and CDR2 ANQGSEA. The CDR3 nucleotides are TGCAGCGCCGGGGACAGGGGGTACGAGCAGTACTTC. The encoded protein is CSAGDRGYEQYF.

A note on this clone: This likely came from a read error, as a far larger clone is one base away. Because the CDR3 is missing its conserved closing phenylalanine or tryptophan, this is likely a read error. This chain uses TRBV2 with TRBJ1-2; 7 bases align to TRBD1. The ends lost 7 bases at V and 2 bases at J; junction bases unmatched: 16. In germline, CDR1 is SNHLY, CDR2 FYNNEI. The CDR3 runs 17 residues. CDR3 region: CASIQPRHRGQNYGYTL. The CDR3 DNA is TGTGCCAGCATCCAACCCCGACATAGGGGGCAGAACTATGGCTACACCCTC.

The rearrangement links TRBV6-6 to TRBJ2-2, with D unresolved. The CDR3 has 13 residues. CDR1 is MNHNY and CDR2 is SVGAGI in the germline V gene (reference sequence). V lost 0 bases and J lost 7, with 6 bases in between. The CDR3 bases are TGTGCCAGCAGTTACTCGATTAGCGGGGAGCTGTTTTTT. Protein: CASSYSISGELFF.

About this clone itself: With a far larger clone one base away, a read error is the likely cause. Other nucleotide sequences in the sample specify the same CDR3. V gene TRBV6-6 combines with J gene TRBJ1-1; no clear D gene. The germline V and J ends were trimmed by 6 bases and 4 bases, with 6 bases remaining between them. Germline-derived CDR1 and CDR2 are MNHNY and SVGAGI (reference sequence). CDR3 length equals 11 residues. The CDR3 DNA is TGTGCCAGCAGGTCTGGCACTGAAGCTTTCTTT. Translating gives CASRSGTEAFF.

The chain is built from TRBV5-6 and TRBJ2-7; 9 nucleotides match TRBD1. Germline CDR1 is SGHDT and CDR2 is YYEEEE. V lost 4 bases and J lost 5; bases outside the gene matches: 4. The CDR3 has 13 amino acids. The CDR3 DNA is TGTGCCAGCAGCGGGACAGGGTCCCACGAGCAGTACTTC. This codes for CASSGTGSHEQYF. Looking up the rest from reference TRBV5-6 and TRBJ2-7 gives the full variable domain: DAGVTQSPTHLIKTRGQQVTLRCSPKSGHDTVSWYQQALGQGPQFIFQYYEEEERQRGNFPDRFSGHQFPNYSSELNVNALLLGDSALYLCASSGTGSHEQYFGPGTRLTVT.

This chain joins TRBV6-4 and TRBJ2-3, with TRBD1 identical over 7 bases. Unmatched junction bases numbered 0, after V lost 3 bases and J lost 3 bases. This CDR3 region has 13 residues. The germline V gene encodes CDR1 MRHNA and CDR2 SNTAGT. The DNA of the CDR3 is TGTGCCAGCAGTGAACAGGGGACAGATACGCAGTATTTT. It encodes CASSEQGTDTQYF.

A remark on this clone: Its ends do not fully match the called genes, so a read error is possible. The gene calls are TRBV5-4 and TRBJ1-5, with D perhaps TRBD1 (5 bases). This CDR3 comprises 15 residues. Germline CDR1 is SGHNT and CDR2 is YYREEE (reference sequence). CDR3 DNA: TGCGCCAGCAGCTCAGGGACTGGGAGCAATCAGCCCCAGCATTTT. Translation: CASSSGTGSNQPQHF.

The V call is TRBV27, the J call TRBJ1-1, with D perhaps matching TRBD1 (5 bases). Trimming cost V 6 bases and J 0 bases, with 14 bases left between them. Germline assignment: CDR1 MNHEY and CDR2 SMNVEV (reference sequence). This CDR3 region has 15 residues. The CDR3 nucleotides are TGTGCCAGCAGCCTCACCGACAGACTGAACACTGAAGCTTTCTTT. This gives the protein CASSLTDRLNTEAFF.

The chain links TRBV4-1 to TRBJ1-5; TRBD1 aligns across 7 bases. V was pared by 5 bases and J by 4 bases, with 14 bases of the junction left unmatched. This CDR3 has 17 residues. CDR1 is MGHRA, CDR2 YSYEKL, per germline. The CDR3 spells CASSEPGGTERNQPQHF. CDR3 in DNA: TGCGCCAGCAGCGAGCCCGGTGGGACAGAGCGGAATCAGCCCCAGCATTTT.

Regarding this clone: A far larger clone is one base from this, pointing to a likely read error. In the same sample, other DNA sequences code for this CDR3. The chain employs TRBV2 and TRBJ1-1; D is ambiguous. Per the germline V gene, CDR1 is SNHLY and CDR2 is FYNNEI. The CDR3 has 13 amino acids. Here the CDR3 reads CASSVSTNTEAFF. CDR3 bases: TGTGCCAGTAGTGTTTCGACAAACACTGAAGCTTTCTTT.

This chain links TRBV30 with TRBJ1-2, with a tentative D call TRBD1 (6 bases). CDR1 GTSNPN and CDR2 SVGIG come from the germline V gene (reference sequence). V was clipped by 0 bases and J by 7 bases, with 15 bases between them. This CDR3 region has 14 residues. The CDR3 spells CAWSVAQGRGGYTF. In DNA form, the CDR3 reads TGTGCCTGGAGTGTAGCACAGGGAAGGGGTGGCTACACCTTC.

Concerning this clone itself: A read error is the likely source, as a far larger clone sits one nucleotide away. The gene calls are TRBV28 and TRBJ2-7, with 11 bases identical to TRBD2. Germline V lookup: CDR1 MDHEN, CDR2 SYDVKM. V lost 6 bases to trimming and J lost 0 bases; unmatched junction nucleotides: 4. The CDR3 loop spans 15 amino acids. DNA for the CDR3: TGTGCCAGCAGCCTCACTAGCGGGAGCTCCTACGAGCAGTACTTC. Translated: CASSLTSGSSYEQYF.

This chain joins TRBV23-1 and TRBJ2-7; D possibly uses TRBD1 or TRBD2 (5 bases each). TRBV23-1 qualifies as an ORF whose function is uncertain. The CDR3 spans 16 residues. V shed 1 base and J shed 0 bases, with 13 bases lying between them. CDR3 protein: CASSQYNGTSSYEQYF. The CDR3 DNA sequence: TGCGCCAGCAGTCAATATAACGGGACGAGCTCCTACGAGCAGTACTTC.

Notes on this clone: A far larger clone is just one base off, so this is likely a read error. The chain combines TRBV20-1 with TRBJ2-5; D not certain. The better agreement between TRBJ2-7 and the DNA end casts doubt on the J call. The V gene's germline CDR1 is DFQATT and CDR2 SNEGSKA (reference sequence). The CDR3 runs to 11 residues. The CDR3 sequence: CSANSVHEQYF. CDR3 nucleotides: TGCAGTGCTAACTCTGTCCACGAGCAGTACTTC.

As regards this clone: A far larger clone differs by one base, so this is likely a read error. The same CDR3 arises from other DNA sequences in this sample as well. This sequence joins TRBV18 and TRBJ1-5, with D possibly being TRBD1 (6 bases). CDR1 is KGHSH and CDR2 is LQKENI in the germline V gene. The CDR3 consists of 14 residues. The CDR3, as DNA: TGTGCTAGCTCACCTGGGACAAGGAATCAGCCCCAGCATTTT. Translation: CASSPGTRNQPQHF.

The chain couples TRBV11-2 to TRBJ2-5, with 11 bases aligning to TRBD2. In germline, CDR1 is SGHAT, CDR2 FQNNGV. The V segment lost 3 bases and the J segment 10 bases; nucleotides outside the gene matches: 10. This CDR3 is built from 15 residues. CDR3 protein: CASSFLAGGPGGQYF. CDR3 nucleotides: TGTGCCAGCAGCTTCCTAGCGGGAGGACCGGGGGGCCAGTACTTC.

V usage is TRBV19 and J usage is TRBJ2-2, with TRBD2 identical over 12 bases. CDR3 length: 17 amino acids. The trim removed 5 bases at V and 4 bases at J, leaving 8 bases unmatched. Germline values: CDR1 LNHDA, CDR2 SQIVND (reference sequence). In nucleotides, the CDR3 is TGTGCCAGTAGTCCAAGTCTAGCGGGAGGGCGCACCGGGGAGCTGTTTTTT. Encoded protein: CASSPSLAGGRTGELFF. The variable domain in full, completed from reference TRBV19 and TRBJ2-2, reads DGGITQSPKYLFRKEGQNVTLSCEQNLNHDAMYWYRQDPGQGLRLIYYSQIVNDFQKGDIAEGYSVSREKKESFPLTVTSAQKNPTAFYLCASSPSLAGGRTGELFFGEGSRLTVL.

On this clone itself: A far larger clone is off by one base, so a read error is likely. Other DNA sequences in the sample encode the same CDR3. The chain joins TRBV11-2 to TRBJ1-1; D uncertain. Per the germline V gene, CDR1 is SGHAT and CDR2 is FQNNGV. The CDR3 is made up of 13 amino acids. Trimming removed 5 bases at V and 2 bases at J, with 9 bases between. The CDR3 DNA is TGTGCCAGCAGCCCGCAACCAAACACTGAAGCTTTCTTT. Its protein product is CASSPQPNTEAFF.

The chain uses TRBV28 and TRBJ2-5, with 7 bases that match TRBD1. Per germline, CDR1 MDHEN and CDR2 SYDVKM. J was trimmed by 5 bases and V by 5 bases; bases with no gene match: 5. This CDR3 has 13 residues. The chain's CDR3 is CASSQQGPETQYF. In DNA, the CDR3 is TGTGCCAGCAGTCAACAGGGGCCGGAGACCCAGTACTTC.

The rearrangement joins TRBV29-1 to TRBJ2-7, with TRBD2 matching over 8 bases. Germline assignment: CDR1 SQVTM and CDR2 ANQGSEA. Unmatched junction bases numbered 4, after V lost 6 bases and J lost 0 bases. The CDR3 covers 13 residues. The CDR3 DNA reads TGCAGCGTAGGACTAGCCTACTCCTACGAGCAGTACTTC. It codes for CSVGLAYSYEQYF.

The V call is TRBV6-1, the J call TRBJ1-1; 10 bases are a match to TRBD1. The germline V gene encodes CDR1 MNHNS and CDR2 SASEGT. This CDR3 is 14 amino acids long. V lost 11 bases, J lost 0 bases, and 6 bases stayed unmatched. CDR3 in amino acids: CAVGTGVLNTEAFF. Written as DNA, the CDR3 is TGTGCCGTAGGGACAGGGGTTTTGAACACTGAAGCTTTCTTT.

A remark on this clone: Germline is not matched at one junction end, which may reflect a read error. The genes are TRBV5-1 and TRBJ2-2, with D possibly matching TRBD1 (6 bases). Germline CDR1 is SGHRS and CDR2 is YFSETQ. This CDR3 has 16 residues. Here the CDR3 DNA reads TGCGCCAGCAGCCCTTCCCCCGTGGGGGACACCGGTGAGCTGTTTTTT. Protein sequence: CASSPSPVGDTGELFF.

The chain couples TRBV5-1 to TRBJ2-2; 9 nucleotides align to TRBD1. This CDR3 has 15 amino acids. The germline CDR1 and CDR2 sequences are SGHRS and YFSETQ. J was trimmed by 5 bases and V by 4 bases; bases with no gene match: 6. This chain's CDR3 is CASSGQGTGTGELFF. The CDR3 DNA is TGCGCCAGCAGCGGGCAAGGGACAGGGACCGGGGAGCTGTTTTTT.

This clone was recorded only once. The chain couples TRBV27 to TRBJ1-3; D perhaps matches TRBD1 (6 bases). Trimming took off 5 bases at V and 5 bases at J, with 10 bases between the two ends. The CDR3 sequence is 13 residues long. CDR1 and CDR2 from the germline V gene are MNHEY and SMNVEV (reference sequence). In nucleotides, the CDR3 is TGTGCCAGCAGTGCGGGACAAAGAAACACCATATATTTT. It translates to CASSAGQRNTIYF.

V and J are TRBV10-1 and TRBJ2-7, with D unclear. V lost 2 bases and J lost 4, with 9 bases in between. Germline CDR1 is WNHNN and CDR2 is SYGVQD (reference sequence). CDR3 length equals 13 residues. The CDR3 DNA sequence: TGCGCCAGCAGTGAGGGATTAGCTTACGAGCAGTACTTC. It specifies CASSEGLAYEQYF.

The DNA of the CDR3 is TGCGCCAGCAAACAGGGGGTCGGAAACACCGGGGAGCTGTTTTTT. Translated, it gives CASKQGVGNTGELFF. The chain carries TRBV4-1 and TRBJ2-2; TRBD1 matches at 8 bases. This CDR3 has 15 amino acids. The V segment lost 7 bases and the J segment 2 bases; nucleotides outside the gene matches: 6. Per the germline V gene, CDR1 is MGHRA and CDR2 is YSYEKL.

The chain recombines TRBV28 with TRBJ2-5; TRBD2 aligns across 13 bases. Germline CDR1 reads MDHEN; CDR2 reads SYDVKM. The V and J ends lost 3 bases and 5 bases, in that order; junction bases with no gene match: 3. The CDR3 is 15 residues long. In DNA, the CDR3 is TGTGCCAGCAGTTTCGGACTAGCGGGAGTTGAGACCCAGTACTTC. This codes for CASSFGLAGVETQYF.

This rearrangement joins TRBV7-2 to TRBJ1-3; D uncertain. This CDR3 spans 14 amino acids. Trimming took 5 bases from V and 4 from J, leaving 12 bases between them. From germline, CDR1 is SGHTA and CDR2 FQGNSA. This chain's CDR3 is CASSPRGLGNTIYF. For the CDR3, the DNA is TGTGCCAGCAGCCCTCGGGGTTTAGGAAACACCATATATTTT.

The J gene is TRBJ2-1, the V gene TRBV15; D is unresolved. This CDR3 is built from 14 residues. With 3 bases removed from V and 2 bases from J, the gap between germline ends came to 8 bases. CDR1 and CDR2 (germline): LNHNV, YYDKDF (reference sequence). CDR3 sequence reads: CATSSVLAYNEQFF. In nucleotides, the CDR3 is TGTGCCACCAGCAGTGTCCTAGCCTACAATGAGCAGTTCTTC.